The rows below give T cell receptor beta chains drawn from one sample of a study of T cells in Graves' hyperthyroidism and ophthalmopathy. TCRdb re-derived calls from the multiplex PCR reads in MiXCR, one entry per CDR3 protein. The sample includes approximately 640,000 distinct CDR3 sequences, roughly 16% of them seen just once. Material: blood. All receptors come from a woman aged 25 to 45 with Graves' hyperthyroidism. CDR3s include the opening cysteine and the closing phenylalanine or tryptophan. Each record gives: D gene, J gene, V gene, clone size, CDR3 DNA, CDR3 protein. A D gene is named only where the DNA matches it firmly. Not every row has a clone size; where given, it reads once, few, many or a size class.

NA TRBJ2-1 TRBV28 many TGTGCCAGCAGACCCGGGGACCTGACCAATGAGCAGTTCTTC CASRPGDLTNEQFF
NA TRBJ2-1 TRBV5-1 few TGCGCCAGCAGCTTGGGGGTAGGTCTCAATGAGCAGTTCTTC CASSLGVGLNEQFF
TRBD2 TRBJ2-1 TRBV20-1 NA TGCAGTGCCCCGACTAGCGGGAGGGCCTCGATTGAGCAGTTCTTC CSAPTSGRASIEQFF
NA TRBJ2-7 TRBV11-3 NA TGTGCCAGCACCCTGGGGCAACATGGGGAGCAGTACTTC CASTLGQHGEQYF
TRBD1 TRBJ1-1 TRBV19 few TGTGCCAGTAGAAGCAGGGGGCTCGCTGAAGCTTTCTTT CASRSRGLAEAFF
TRBD1 TRBJ1-4 TRBV12-3/TRBV12-4 many TGTGCCAGCAGGAAAGGGACAGTGGGTGAAAAACTGTTTTTT CASRKGTVGEKLFF
NA TRBJ2-1 TRBV7-2 few TGTGCCAGCAGCTTTTATGGAAGTAAGCAGTTCTTC CASSFYGSKQFF
NA TRBJ1-1 TRBV11-2 few TGTGCCAGCAGCTGGGGACCTTTGAACACTGAAGCTTTCTTT CASSWGPLNTEAFF
NA TRBJ2-7 TRBV28 many TGTGCCAGCAGTTTCCGGGGAGAGCGATCGTACGAGCAGTACTTC CASSFRGERSYEQYF
NA TRBJ2-5 TRBV3-1 many TGTGCCAGCAGCCAAATTCCCAGAGAAGAGACCCAGTACTTC CASSQIPREETQYF
NA TRBJ2-1 TRBV5-4 few TGTGCCAGCAGCTTGAGATCGGGGGGCATCGATGAGCAGTTCTTC CASSLRSGGIDEQFF
NA TRBJ2-1 TRBV6-2/TRBV6-3 many TGTGCCAGCAGTTTAACTAGTCAAGAGCAGTTCTTC CASSLTSQEQFF
NA TRBJ1-5 TRBV19 few TGTGCCAGTAGTATTGGGGACATCGGTCAGCCCCAGCATTTT CASSIGDIGQPQHF
NA TRBJ1-2 TRBV28 few TGTGCCAGCAGTCCACCCGGGACTTTGAACTATGGCTACACCTTC CASSPPGTLNYGYTF
NA TRBJ2-7 TRBV12-3/TRBV12-4 many TGTGCCAGCAGTCGTAGGTTCCACGAGCAGTACTTC CASSRRFHEQYF
TRBD1 TRBJ2-2 TRBV7-8 NA TGTGCCAGCAGCTTAGGGTACAGGGGCGGGGAGCTGTTTTTT CASSLGYRGGELFF
NA TRBJ2-2 TRBV30 NA TGTGCCTGGAGTGTACGGCAGGGATCAACGAACACCGGGGAGCTGTTTTTT CAWSVRQGSTNTGELFF
TRBD2 TRBJ2-1 TRBV28 many TGTGCCAGCAGTTTCCGATTATGGCCCGGGGGGAATGAGCAGTTCTTC CASSFRLWPGGNEQFF
NA TRBJ1-1 TRBV6-2/TRBV6-3 NA TGTGCCAGCAGTGAGGGGGGGGGGAACACTGAAGCTTTCTTT CASSEGGGNTEAFF
TRBD1 TRBJ1-1 TRBV11-2 many TGTGCCAGCAGCTTATCACAGGGGAGCTTTAACACTGAAGCTTTCTTT CASSLSQGSFNTEAFF
NA TRBJ2-1 TRBV27 NA TGTGCCAGTAGGGGTGGGGGGAATGCGCAGTTCTTC CASRGGGNAQFF
NA TRBJ2-7 TRBV3-1 NA TGTGCCAGCAGCCAAAGGAGGGAGGTTTCCTACGAGCAGTACTTC CASSQRREVSYEQYF
NA TRBJ2-2 TRBV6-1 NA TGTGCCAGCAGTATGAGGGGGACCGGGGAGCTGTTTTTT CASSMRGTGELFF
NA TRBJ2-5 TRBV29-1 few TGCAGCGCCAGACTACCGGGACTCCAAGAGACCCAGTACTTC CSARLPGLQETQYF
NA TRBJ2-5 TRBV19 NA TGTGCCAGTAGTATTCGCGTCGGTTTACTACAAGAGACCCAGTACTTC CASSIRVGLLQETQYF
TRBD1 TRBJ2-7 TRBV20-1 few TGCAGTGCTCCGACAGGGAGCTCCTACGAGCAGTACTTC CSAPTGSSYEQYF
TRBD2 TRBJ2-1 TRBV15 NA TGTGCCACCAGCAGAGATATCCCCGGGAGGATCTCCTACAATGAGCAGTTCTTC CATSRDIPGRISYNEQFF
TRBD1 TRBJ2-7 TRBV20-1 many TGCAGTGCTTCAACAGGGGGCTACGAGCAGTACTTC CSASTGGYEQYF
NA TRBJ2-3 TRBV5-1 many TGCGCCAGCAGCTTTTCAGGTGTTCCCGCGGATACGCAGTATTTT CASSFSGVPADTQYF
TRBD2 TRBJ2-5 TRBV20-1 NA TGCAGTGCTGGGTCCGGGACTAGCGGGAGAGTTGAGACCCAGTACTTC CSAGSGTSGRVETQYF
NA TRBJ2-7 TRBV28 many TGTGCCAGCAGTTTATGGGGACTGTCGGACGAGCAGTACTTC CASSLWGLSDEQYF